This T cell receptor (beta chain) was identified in a study of stem cell transplantation in POMP-related autoinflammatory disease. About the study: Hypothesis: faulty thymoproteasomes impair CD8+ T-cell selection, skewing TRB repertoires. Study-wide results and limits: Across all analyzed T-cell subsets, patients with PRAID tended toward reduced diversity and increased clonality.

TCRdb's table, derived via immunoSEQ multiplex PCR, lists solely in-frame clones and lacks some. The sample carries about 220 clones, around 88% recorded once. From germline, CDR1 is SGHTA and CDR2 FQGNSA. The CDR3 covers 15 residues. Trimming took off 0 bases at V and 5 bases at J, with 11 bases between the two ends. Details on this clone: Its antigen is currently unknown.

The specimen was Tregs from PBMCs. The TCR sequence derives from a human donor in good health. The gene calls are TRBV7-2 and TRBJ1-5, with unresolved D. CDR3 region: CASSLATAAYQPQHF. The CDR3 DNA is TGTGCCAGCAGCTTAGCCACAGCAGCCTATCAGCCCCAGCATTTT.